This entry concerns a single T cell receptor (beta chain). Its antigen is not yet known. No base quality values were provided; no much bigger clone lies one nucleotide off. Library preparation used the immunoSEQ multiplex PCR assay. Genomic DNA was extracted from the sorted cells, and the TCR beta V, D and J regions were sequenced using the automated high-throughput method of Adaptive Biotechnologies. CDR3 regions were amplified with a two-step, bias-controlled multiplex PCR. Amplified TCR beta libraries were sequenced on an Illumina instrument. As for the original processing: Demultiplexed reads were processed to reduce amplification and sequencing bias, and CDR3 sequences were assigned to gene families using the IMGT database. ImmunoSEQ software version 2.0 was used to analyze the repertoire data. Out-of-frame sequences and sequences with stop codons in the CDR3 were removed from clonotype lists. Clonotypes with a frequency below 0.01% were excluded because such clonotypes corresponded to less than one cell. Richness was computed as observed richness divided by input cell number, and evenness as Shannon entropy divided by log observed richness. Simpson diversity and Morisita-Horn overlap indices were used to quantify repertoire diversity and similarity between time points. Clonotypes were grouped as dominant (>1%), sub-dominant (0.5-0.99%), low abundance (0.1-0.49%) or lowest abundance (<0.1%). A germline index was calculated as total CDR3 length minus total nucleotide additions, divided by total CDR3 length. Not all clones reach the TCRdb copy of this immuneACCESS table, which keeps in-frame sequences only. Checked studies attribute under half of the gap to unresolved V genes and leave the rest unexplained. The V and J calls and clone size are taken from that table; D and trimming were inferred from the DNA. This sample has about 50,000 clones in its table, and about 91% of those were observed once. The top ten constitute 0.72% of the sample.

This sample's time point label indicates: late/post reinfection, 12 to 24 weeks after detection. Sorted cells were sequenced directly ex vivo, without in vitro expansion prior to TCR sequencing. The donors were people who inject drugs and were enrolled in the Montreal Acute Hepatitis C Cohort Study (HEPCO) in Canada. Total naive CD8 T cells, sorted as viable CD3+ CD8+ CD45RO-, came from a couple of donors at all three reinfection time points as controls. Before sorting, cryopreserved peripheral blood mononuclear cells were thawed and used as the source for purifying CD8 T cells. The MACS CD8+ T cell Isolation Kit was used to enrich CD8 T cells by negative selection. A BD FACSAria II sorter with FACSDiva software was used for cell sorting, and FlowJo was used for data analysis. The sample belongs to a study of memory CD8 T cells in hepatitis C reinfection (dated by TCRdb to the late 2010s). About the investigation overall: Three donors spontaneously resolved two consecutive HCV infections, while two donors cleared a primary infection but became chronically infected after reinfection. Samples for the late or post reinfection period were taken 12 to 24 weeks after reinfection was detected. The TCR beta repertoire of virus-specific CD8 T cells was tracked longitudinally in roughly five donors across an HCV reinfection episode. In the reinfection study, participants with a resolved prior HCV infection were followed up every 3 months. A case counted as HCV reinfection when an HCV RNA test came back positive after two negative tests taken at least 60 days apart. Between the late 2000s and the early 2010s, five reinfection cases with stored pre-reinfection samples were identified. General conclusions and limits of the study: Because only five donors were included, definitive conclusions about public clonotypes linked to secondary clearance were beyond the reach of the study.

The CDR3 numbers 15 residues from cysteine through phenylalanine. The read is trimmed to its CDR3 DNA, 45 bases read in frame from base 1. Trimming costs V 5 bases and J 5 bases, and their ends lie 19 bases apart. CDR1 SGHRS and CDR2 YFSETQ were looked up in the germline V gene. The material sequenced was naive CD8+ T cells sorted from blood. Read against the paper, the sample's cell subset or site label means: total naive CD8+CD45RO- T cells. The rearrangement combines TRBV5-1 with TRBJ2-5; TRBD2 is a possible D gene, resting on 6 matching bases. This clonotype originated in a man between 18 and 35 years old with hepatitis C virus infection. The CDR3: CASSSPESAGETQYF. The nucleotide sequence is given as TGCGCCAGCAGTTCTCCGGAGAGTGCGGGGGAGACCCAGTACTTC.